A selection of T cell receptor beta chains follows, all from one sample in a study of OX40 agonist ivuxolimab in advanced cancers. The repertoire was sequenced with immunoSEQ multiplex PCR; TCRdb's copy has only in-frame clones and lacks some. The repertoire holds tens of thousands of clones, with 75% to 95% as singletons. The input for sequencing was CD4+ or CD8+ T cells sorted from blood, taken in a trial of the OX40 agonist ivuxolimab. These receptors were collected from an adult with an advanced solid tumor such as melanoma, head and neck, liver or kidney cancer. The CDR3 runs from the conserved cysteine through the conserved F or W. D genes are given only for firm matches. Expanded clones get a size class; other rows say once, few or many, or leave the size out.

CDR3 length: 17
clone size: once
D gene: NA
J gene: TRBJ1-5
V gene: TRBV10-3
CDR3 DNA: TGTGCCATCAGTGAGGGCTTAGGCCTTAGAGTAGGGCAGCCCCAGCATTTT
CDR3 protein: CAISEGLGLRVGQPQHF

CDR3 length: 14
clone size: NA
D gene: TRBD2
J gene: TRBJ2-7
V gene: TRBV19
CDR3 DNA: TGTGCCAGTACCAAGGGACTAAACTCCTACGAGCAGTACTTC
CDR3 protein: CASTKGLNSYEQYF

CDR3 length: 14
clone size: NA
D gene: NA
J gene: TRBJ2-2
V gene: TRBV5-1
CDR3 DNA: TGCGCCAGCAGCTTTTCAGGGGACACCGGGGAGCTGTTTTTT
CDR3 protein: CASSFSGDTGELFF

CDR3 length: 15
clone size: NA
D gene: NA
J gene: TRBJ2-7
V gene: TRBV7-8
CDR3 DNA: TGTGCCAGCAGCCCCCGCGGCCCTAGCTCCTACGAGCAGTACTTC
CDR3 protein: CASSPRGPSSYEQYF

CDR3 length: 15
clone size: NA
D gene: TRBD2
J gene: TRBJ2-7
V gene: TRBV19
CDR3 DNA: TGTGCCAGTAGTATATCGACTAGCGGGAGAGGGGAGCAGTACTTC
CDR3 protein: CASSISTSGRGEQYF

CDR3 length: 16
clone size: NA
D gene: TRBD1
J gene: TRBJ1-6
V gene: TRBV6-1
CDR3 DNA: TGTGCCAGCAGTGAAGTTCCCGGACAGGAATCCTTGCCCCTCCACTTT
CDR3 protein: CASSEVPGQESLPLHF

CDR3 length: 12
clone size: few
D gene: NA
J gene: TRBJ2-1
V gene: TRBV29-1
CDR3 DNA: TGCAGCGTTGCACAGGGCTACAATGAGCAGTTCTTC
CDR3 protein: CSVAQGYNEQFF

CDR3 length: 16
clone size: NA
D gene: TRBD2
J gene: TRBJ2-1
V gene: TRBV4-3
CDR3 DNA: TGCGCCAGCAGCTGGGGATCAGCGGGAGTTGCCAATGAGCAGTTCTTC
CDR3 protein: CASSWGSAGVANEQFF

CDR3 length: 15
clone size: NA
D gene: NA
J gene: TRBJ2-5
V gene: TRBV10-3
CDR3 DNA: TGTGCCATCAGTGAGTCGGGGGAGGCGCAAGAGACCCAGTACTTC
CDR3 protein: CAISESGEAQETQYF

CDR3 length: 15
clone size: NA
D gene: NA
J gene: TRBJ2-7
V gene: TRBV7-2
CDR3 DNA: TGTGCCAGCAGCTTATCTGGTTGGAGGACCTACGAGCAGTACTTC
CDR3 protein: CASSLSGWRTYEQYF

CDR3 length: 16
clone size: once
D gene: NA
J gene: TRBJ2-5
V gene: TRBV6-6
CDR3 DNA: TGTGCCAGCAGGTCCTCAACCAGCGGTGGGGGGGAGACCCAGTACTTC
CDR3 protein: CASRSSTSGGGETQYF

CDR3 length: 13
clone size: NA
D gene: TRBD1
J gene: TRBJ2-3
V gene: TRBV29-1
CDR3 DNA: TGCAGCGGTACACAGGGGCGCACAGATACGCAGTATTTT
CDR3 protein: CSGTQGRTDTQYF

CDR3 length: 13
clone size: NA
D gene: TRBD2
J gene: TRBJ2-2
V gene: TRBV19
CDR3 DNA: TGTGCCAGTATCGGCGGGAGTTACGGGGAGCTGTTTTTT
CDR3 protein: CASIGGSYGELFF

CDR3 length: 14
clone size: NA
D gene: TRBD1
J gene: TRBJ1-2
V gene: TRBV6-6
CDR3 DNA: TGTGCCAGCAGCAAAAGACAGGGGGAATTTGGCTACACCTTC
CDR3 protein: CASSKRQGEFGYTF

CDR3 length: 14
clone size: NA
D gene: TRBD1
J gene: TRBJ1-1
V gene: TRBV28
CDR3 DNA: TGTGCCAGCCTCAGGGGGGGGGCGCGATCTGAAGCTTTCTTT
CDR3 protein: CASLRGGARSEAFF

CDR3 length: 13
clone size: NA
D gene: NA
J gene: TRBJ2-5
V gene: TRBV5-6
CDR3 DNA: TGTGCCAGCAGCTCCGGGACCCAAGAGACCCAGTACTTC
CDR3 protein: CASSSGTQETQYF

CDR3 length: 16
clone size: NA
D gene: NA
J gene: TRBJ2-7
V gene: TRBV4-3
CDR3 DNA: TGCGCCAGCAGCCAAGAGACCAGGGCTAGCCCCTCCGCGCAGTACTTC
CDR3 protein: CASSQETRASPSAQYF

CDR3 length: 15
clone size: NA
D gene: NA
J gene: TRBJ2-6
V gene: TRBV27
CDR3 DNA: TGTGCCAGCAGTTTATCGTGGGCTGGGGCCAACGTCCTGACTTTC
CDR3 protein: CASSLSWAGANVLTF

CDR3 length: 14
clone size: NA
D gene: NA
J gene: TRBJ2-3
V gene: TRBV30
CDR3 DNA: TGTGCCTGGGCTCCAGGGCTTGGCACAGATACGCAGTATTTT
CDR3 protein: CAWAPGLGTDTQYF

CDR3 length: 14
clone size: NA
D gene: NA
J gene: TRBJ2-5
V gene: TRBV7-2
CDR3 DNA: TGTGCCAGCGGATACTATGGGGCCCAAGAGACCCAGTACTTC
CDR3 protein: CASGYYGAQETQYF

CDR3 length: 13
clone size: NA
D gene: TRBD2
J gene: TRBJ2-1
V gene: TRBV18
CDR3 DNA: TGTGCCAGCTCACCACGGGAGGGCGATGAGCAGTTCTTC
CDR3 protein: CASSPREGDEQFF

CDR3 length: 13
clone size: NA
D gene: NA
J gene: TRBJ1-1
V gene: TRBV7-2
CDR3 DNA: TGTGCCAGCAGCCGTGGACAGAACACTGAAGCTTTCTTT
CDR3 protein: CASSRGQNTEAFF

CDR3 length: 16
clone size: NA
D gene: TRBD1
J gene: TRBJ1-4
V gene: TRBV27
CDR3 DNA: TGTGCCAGCAGCCTGGAGGGGGCATCGCGGAATGAAAAACTGTTTTTT
CDR3 protein: CASSLEGASRNEKLFF